This entry lists 22 T cell receptor beta chains sequenced from one sample in a study of blood T cell repertoires in COVID-19. TCRdb's copy holds only in-frame clones and misses some; the assay was immunoSEQ multiplex PCR. The sample records under 95,000 clones, over 75% being singletons. Sequencing was carried out using peripheral blood. The receptor set was obtained from a woman of 80 years or more with COVID-19, enrolled during active disease.

This clone showed up just a few times. This chain uses TRBV18 with TRBJ2-1, with 12 bases fitting TRBD2. Germline CDR1 and CDR2: KGHSH and LQKENI. V lost 3 bases to trimming and J lost 2 bases; unmatched junction nucleotides: 11. This CDR3 contains 19 residues. The CDR3 spells CASSPTRLAGGSAYNEQFF. The DNA for the CDR3 is TGTGCCAGCTCACCTACCCGGCTAGCGGGGGGGTCGGCCTACAATGAGCAGTTCTTC. Full variable domain (missing parts from reference TRBV18 and TRBJ2-1): NAGVMQNPRHLVRRRGQEARLRCSPMKGHSHVYWYRQLPEEGLKFMVYLQKENIIDESGMPKERFSAEFPKEGPSILRIQQVVRGDSAAYFCASSPTRLAGGSAYNEQFFGPGTRLTVL.

The rearrangement uses TRBV7-9 and TRBJ2-1, with a tentative D call TRBD1 (6 bases). V shed 1 base and J shed 2 bases, with 9 bases lying between them. Germline-derived CDR1 and CDR2 are SEHNR and FQNEAQ (reference sequence). This CDR3 contains 15 residues. CDR3 loop: CASSLDGGTYNEQFF. CDR3 DNA: TGTGCCAGCAGCTTAGATGGGGGCACCTACAATGAGCAGTTCTTC.

V and J are TRBV4-1 and TRBJ2-2, with TRBD2 identical over 7 bases. Germline-derived CDR1 and CDR2 are MGHRA and YSYEKL. The CDR3 is made up of 17 amino acids. Trimming removed 0 bases from V and 3 bases from J; junction bases left unmatched: 7. The CDR3 DNA sequence: TGCGCCAGCAGCCAAGATCTGCGCGGGGGACACACCGGGGAGCTGTTTTTT. Amino acids: CASSQDLRGGHTGELFF.

The gene calls are TRBV6-5 and TRBJ2-1; D call uncertain. The germline CDR1 and CDR2 sequences are MNHEY and SVGAGI. V shed 7 bases and J shed 8 bases, with 15 bases lying between them. The CDR3 length is 13 residues. CDR3 sequence (DNA): TGTGCCAGCACCGAACAGCAGGTCCATGAGCAGTTCTTC. Residues: CASTEQQVHEQFF.

The rearrangement joins TRBV18 to TRBJ1-5; maybe TRBD1 (5 bases). Per germline, CDR1 KGHSH and CDR2 LQKENI. This CDR3 region has 15 residues. The V and J ends lost 1 base and 6 bases respectively, with 13 bases between them. CDR3 in amino acids: CASSPRRGSGQPQHF. In DNA form, the CDR3 reads TGTGCCAGCTCACCACGGAGGGGTAGCGGTCAGCCCCAGCATTTT.

The V gene is TRBV9, the J gene TRBJ2-2, with 8 bases fitting TRBD1. This CDR3 spans 17 amino acids. Germline assignment: CDR1 SGDLS and CDR2 YYNGEE. Trimming removed 4 bases from V and 3 bases from J; junction bases left unmatched: 11. The CDR3 sequence is CASSLGPGGAYTGELFF. The CDR3, as DNA: TGTGCCAGCAGCCTGGGACCAGGGGGCGCATACACCGGGGAGCTGTTTTTT.

This clone has a single count. The chain uses TRBV7-9 and TRBJ2-7; 10 nucleotides align to TRBD2. J lost 3 bases, V lost 1 base, and 3 bases had no gene match. The CDR3 is 15 residues long. CDR1 and CDR2 from the germline V gene are SEHNR and FQNEAQ (reference sequence). The CDR3 DNA sequence: TGTGCCAGCAGCTTAGGTAGCGGGGGGTTCTACGAGCAGTACTTC. Its protein is CASSLGSGGFYEQYF.

The chain uses TRBV5-6 and TRBJ2-2; 9 bases map to TRBD1. V gave up 5 bases and J gave up 8 bases; unmatched junction bases: 10. This CDR3 contains 15 residues. Per germline, CDR1 SGHDT and CDR2 YYEEEE. The DNA for the CDR3 is TGTGCCAGCAGACCCCGGGACAGGGAAAATGGGGAGCTGTTTTTT. This sequence encodes CASRPRDRENGELFF. Filled out from reference TRBV5-6 and TRBJ2-2, the complete variable domain reads DAGVTQSPTHLIKTRGQQVTLRCSPKSGHDTVSWYQQALGQGPQFIFQYYEEEERQRGNFPDRFSGHQFPNYSSELNVNALLLGDSALYLCASRPRDRENGELFFGEGSRLTVL.

The V call is TRBV28, the J call TRBJ1-5, with 8 bases identical to TRBD1. The CDR3 consists of 15 residues. Germline V gene lookup returns CDR1 MDHEN and CDR2 SYDVKM. Trimming at V came to 4 bases and at J to 7 bases, leaving 9 bases not matched to a gene. The CDR3 region has the DNA TGTGCCAGCAGTTCCTCGACAGGGGATGGCCAGCCCCAGCATTTT. As protein: CASSSSTGDGQPQHF.

The chain carries TRBV7-2 and TRBJ2-1; 11 nucleotides line up with TRBD2. Germline V lookup: CDR1 SGHTA, CDR2 FQGNSA. Trimming took 6 bases from V and 6 from J; bases not matched to a gene: 7. CDR3 length equals 15 residues. CDR3 sequence reads: CASSTGTSGFNEQFF. The CDR3 region has the DNA TGTGCCAGCAGTACCGGGACTAGCGGTTTCAATGAGCAGTTCTTC.

The chain joins TRBV6-6 to TRBJ2-7, with 8 bases identical to TRBD1. Per germline, CDR1 MNHNY and CDR2 SVGAGI (reference sequence). V trimming: 4 bases; J trimming: 6 bases; junction bases outside the gene matches: 5. The CDR3 extends over 13 amino acids. This chain's CDR3 is CASSWSRGPEQYF. The CDR3 bases are TGTGCCAGCAGTTGGAGCAGGGGGCCCGAGCAGTACTTC.

CDR3 sequence: CASSNSDREETQYF. The DNA of the CDR3 is TGTGCCAGTAGTAACTCTGACAGGGAAGAGACCCAGTACTTC. The chain is built from TRBV19 and TRBJ2-5; 7 bases are shared with TRBD1. There are 14 residues in the CDR3. Germline V gene lookup returns CDR1 LNHDA and CDR2 SQIVND (reference sequence). Trimming cost V 4 bases and J 3 bases; bases outside gene matches: 5.

The chain links TRBV20-1 to TRBJ1-2; D gene uncertain. In germline, CDR1 is DFQATT, CDR2 SNEGSKA (reference sequence). The CDR3 sequence is 11 residues long. The V end was cut by 1 base, the J end by 8 bases, with 8 bases between. The CDR3 sequence is CSARGGVGYTF. The CDR3 coding sequence is TGCAGTGCTAGAGGCGGGGTCGGCTACACCTTC.

The chain employs TRBV6-4 and TRBJ2-3; 9 bases line up with TRBD2. V lost 2 bases to trimming and J lost 4 bases; unmatched junction nucleotides: 7. This CDR3 contains 16 residues. Germline V gene data show CDR1 as MRHNA and CDR2 as SNTAGT. CDR3 DNA sequence: TGTGCCAGCAGTGACCCGACTAGCGGTTTAGCAGATACGCAGTATTTT. Protein sequence: CASSDPTSGLADTQYF.

CDR3 DNA: TGTGCCAGCAGCTTAAGGGGCGCCAAAAACATTCAGTACTTC. This sequence encodes CASSLRGAKNIQYF. V and J are TRBV5-4 and TRBJ2-4, with D tentatively TRBD1 (5 bases). This CDR3 spans 14 amino acids. V was cut by 2 bases and J by 1 base, with 7 bases left in between. CDR1 is SGHNT, CDR2 YYREEE, per germline (reference sequence).

The chain is built from TRBV28 and TRBJ1-3; TRBD1 matches at 7 bases. V trimming: 3 bases; J trimming: 4 bases; junction bases outside the gene matches: 3. This CDR3 is 14 amino acids long. Germline values: CDR1 MDHEN, CDR2 SYDVKM. CDR3 loop: CASSLKGAGNTIYF. CDR3 nucleotides: TGTGCCAGCAGTTTGAAGGGGGCCGGAAACACCATATATTTT.

The chain recombines TRBV27 with TRBJ1-2, with TRBD1 matching 8 bases. The CDR3 runs to 16 residues. Germline-derived CDR1 and CDR2 are MNHEY and SMNVEV (reference sequence). The V segment lost 4 bases and the J segment 4 bases; nucleotides outside the gene matches: 11. CDR3 in DNA: TGTGCCAGCAGTTCCTTACAGGGGGGTCTTGGCTATGGCTACACCTTC. The encoded protein is CASSSLQGGLGYGYTF.

The V gene is TRBV11-2, the J gene TRBJ2-7, with no clear D. The V gene's germline CDR1 is SGHAT and CDR2 FQNNGV. The V and J ends lost 5 bases and 1 base respectively, with 6 bases between them. The CDR3 extends over 12 amino acids. The CDR3 loop is CASSRWSYEQYF. Written as DNA, the CDR3 is TGTGCCAGCAGCCGGTGGTCCTACGAGCAGTACTTC. Full variable domain (remainder filled in from reference TRBV11-2 and TRBJ2-7): EAGVAQSPRYKIIEKRQSVAFWCNPISGHATLYWYQQILGQGPKLLIQFQNNGVVDDSQLPKDRFSAERLKGVDSTLKIQPAKLEDSAVYLCASSRWSYEQYFGPGTRLTVT.

The V gene is TRBV18, the J gene TRBJ2-3, with unresolved D. The ends were cut back, 2 bases at V and 2 bases at J, with 14 bases in the middle. Germline-derived CDR1 and CDR2 are KGHSH and LQKENI. This CDR3 contains 16 residues. CDR3 in DNA: TGTGCCAGCTCACCAATCTTAGTTTCCCACACAGATACGCAGTATTTT. Its protein product is CASSPILVSHTDTQYF.

The rearrangement uses TRBV5-1 and TRBJ2-2; 8 bases align to TRBD2. V trimming: 6 bases; J trimming: 2 bases; junction bases outside the gene matches: 3. Germline loops: CDR1 SGHRS, CDR2 YFSETQ. The CDR3 covers 14 residues. The CDR3: CASTRGGNTGELFF. The CDR3 region has the DNA TGCGCCAGCACCCGGGGGGGCAACACCGGGGAGCTGTTTTTT. Together with reference TRBV5-1 and TRBJ2-2, the CDR3 gives the full variable domain: KAGVTQTPRYLIKTRGQQVTLSCSPISGHRSVSWYQQTPGQGLQFLFEYFSETQRNKGNFPGRFSGRQFSNSRSEMNVSTLELGDSALYLCASTRGGNTGELFFGEGSRLTVL.

The chain employs TRBV2 and TRBJ2-3; 8 bases map to TRBD1. The CDR3 runs 14 residues. Germline V CDR1 and CDR2: SNHLY, FYNNEI. J gave up 4 bases and V 5 bases, and 5 bases lay outside the gene matches. In DNA form, the CDR3 reads TGTGCCAGCAGTAAAGACAGGGGAGCAGATACGCAGTATTTT. It is translated as CASSKDRGADTQYF. The whole variable domain, filled in from reference TRBV2 and TRBJ2-3, reads EPEVTQTPSHQVTQMGQEVILRCVPISNHLYFYWYRQILGQKVEFLVSFYNNEISEKSEIFDDQFSVERPDGSNFTLKIRSTKLEDSAMYFCASSKDRGADTQYFGPGTRLTVL.

The chain has TRBV28 and TRBJ2-7, with TRBD1 matching 8 bases. Germline V gene lookup returns CDR1 MDHEN and CDR2 SYDVKM. This CDR3 is 12 amino acids long. CDR3 DNA: TGTTCCACGGGACAGGCCCATTGGGAGCAGTACTTC. This encodes CSTGQAHWEQYF.